The sequence of this T cell receptor beta chain was determined in a study of human T cells and chemical hapten exposure. The wider study: Variability of per-sample TCR yields stemmed mainly from small differences in pooled library volume. Regarding the study as a whole: Expanded TCRs clustered into significantly more large CDR3 similarity groups than controls, the analysis revealed.

From the RACE reads, TCRdb called clonotypes with MiXCR, one entry per CDR3 protein. This table holds approximately 320,000 distinct CDR3 sequences, about 5.4% found once. In the case of this clonotype: Antigen unknown.

The ends were cut back, 8 bases at V and 7 bases at J, with 24 bases in the middle. Germline CDR1 is DFQATT and CDR2 is SNEGSKA (reference sequence). There are 14 residues in the CDR3. Time point: pre-sensitization, week 0. Sample treatment: therapeutic diphenylcyclopropenone sensitization with weekly scalp DPC. Each patch-test visit's blood sample preceded patch application. Every donor had alopecia and was 18 to 70 years old; all were suitable for DPC. The origin of this receptor is a woman between 18 and 29 years old with alopecia areata. Some clones in this sample may be carry-over from other donors' samples. This specimen was whole blood, taken in connection with sensitization to the hapten diphenylcyclopropenone (DPC). The chain has TRBV20-1 and TRBJ2-7; TRBD1 might be the D (6 bases). CDR3: CSTAFSVLTGEQYF. CDR3 bases: TGCAGTACAGCATTTAGCGTTCTTACAGGGGAGCAGTACTTC.